This T cell receptor beta chain was found in a study of T cell responses to AZD1222 COVID-19 vaccine. The study's findings and limits: The sample set comprised mostly white British donors with more females, and clonal diversity was possibly underestimated.

About this clone itself: What it recognizes is unknown.

Second doses that came at about 4 or about 12 weeks were put together. Only in-frame clones appear in the TCRdb table, and some are missing; sequencing was by immunoSEQ multiplex PCR. Of 140,000 to 150,000 clones listed, 90% to 95% are singletons. The sequence was obtained from an adult who received the AZD1222 COVID-19 vaccine. Sample: peripheral blood, taken 28 days after the second AZD1222 dose.

DNA for the CDR3: TGTGCCATCAAGCAGGGCCCAGGCGGGGCCAACGTCCTGACTTTC. It is translated as CAIKQGPGGANVLTF. The genes are TRBV10-3 and TRBJ2-6; a weak D match, TRBD1 (5 bases). Trimming took off 7 bases at V and 4 bases at J, with 14 bases between the two ends. The CDR3 extends over 15 amino acids. Germline V gene sequence: CDR1 ENHRY, CDR2 SYGVKD.